Here is one T cell receptor beta chain with its context. The target antigen is unknown. The data were obtained in a study of cytomegalovirus exposure and HLA in healthy donors. 60 Vbeta and 13 Jbeta primers were used in PCR. The assay was immunoSEQ multiplex PCR, and TCRdb's table has in-frame clones only and misses some. The data hold about 160,000 clones, with roughly 80% observed a single time. Findings of the study overall: Sequencing artifact likely explains a cluster of highly shared sequence variants.

The germline gives CDR1 SGHDT, CDR2 YYEEEE. This CDR3 region has 17 residues. The V end was cut by 4 bases, the J end by 1 base, with 19 bases between. These donors, healthy bone marrow donors, were studied. This sequence originates from a woman in her twenties or thirties in good health and CMV-seronegative. The chain has TRBV5-6 and TRBJ2-3; tentatively, D is TRBD2 (5 bases). Input material: PBMCs. The CDR3 DNA reads TGTGCCAGCAGCCCCCAGGCCGGGAAAGTAGGCACAGATACGCAGTATTTT. This codes for CASSPQAGKVGTDTQYF.